This T cell receptor (beta chain) is from a study of blood T cells in healthy people across ages. General study results and limits: Long-lived donors had more naive CD4+ cells and higher diversity than aged donors.

Comment on this clonotype: As yet, its antigen is unknown.

Primers used in a second PCR of about 6 to 12 cycles were a sample-barcoded 5' primer and a J-beta primer mix. TCRdb called the 5' RACE reads again in MiXCR, with one record for every CDR3 protein. Here the sample spans 1.5 million to 2 million distinct CDR3 sequences, approximately 28% being singletons. Trimming left V 8 bases short and J 7 bases short, with 18 bases between. The CDR3 runs 14 residues. Looked up from germline, CDR1 is SNHLY and CDR2 is FYNNEI. This chain uses TRBV2 with TRBJ1-5; possible D gene TRBD1, 5 bases. The receptor's source is a woman between 25 and 40 years old in good health. The sequencing sample was made of blood. DNA for the CDR3: TGTGCCAGCTCTGAAGGGGACCGCGGGCAGCCCCAGCATTTT. Translating it yields CASSEGDRGQPQHF. Filled out from reference TRBV2 and TRBJ1-5, the complete variable domain reads EPEVTQTPSHQVTQMGQEVILRCVPISNHLYFYWYRQILGQKVEFLVSFYNNEISEKSEIFDDQFSVERPDGSNFTLKIRSTKLEDSAMYFCASSEGDRGQPQHFGDGTRLSIL.